Listed below are T cell receptor beta chains from one sample, sequenced in a study of immune heterogeneity within non-small cell lung tumors. TCRdb reprocessed the multiplex PCR reads via MiXCR and lists one record per CDR3 protein. The sample contains about 5,600 distinct CDR3 sequences, roughly a sixth of which appear only once. The sequenced material came from lung tumor tissue. These receptors were taken from a man aged 35-49 years with non-small cell lung cancer. Both conserved end residues are trimmed from each CDR3. The D gene is left open where the match is weak.

d_call | j_call | v_call | cdr3_aa
NA | TRBJ1-6 | TRBV7-3 | ASSARTGYNSPLH
TRBD2 | TRBJ2-1 | TRBV3-1 | ASSQFFPGGLGGNEQF
TRBD1 | TRBJ2-1 | TRBV7-2 | ASSRGQAEYNEQF
NA | TRBJ2-5 | TRBV5-6 | ASSLQRGARETQY
TRBD2 | TRBJ2-7 | TRBV28 | ASSFLEGGPSLSYEQY
NA | TRBJ2-7 | TRBV28 | ASSLAPSRAYEQY
NA | TRBJ2-7 | TRBV6-1 | ASSEAIYEQY
NA | TRBJ2-5 | TRBV20-1 | SANTGSRETQY
NA | TRBJ2-1 | TRBV24-1 | ATSDPTQLSGSYNEQF
NA | TRBJ1-1 | TRBV20-1 | SARDPQTGRTEAF
NA | TRBJ2-7 | TRBV7-9 | ASSQISYEQY
TRBD2 | TRBJ2-1 | TRBV27 | ASSLGGGSSYNEQF
NA | TRBJ1-2 | TRBV3-1 | ASSQERVGYT
NA | NA | TRBV24-1 | STSEGGREQF
TRBD2 | TRBJ2-5 | TRBV14 | TSSQANWRGGETQY
TRBD1 | TRBJ1-5 | TRBV19 | DSRPGTGELYGNQPQH
NA | TRBJ1-1 | TRBV4-2 | ASSPKTANTEAF
TRBD2 | TRBJ2-5 | TRBV4-3 | ASSQGLAAMETQY
TRBD1 | TRBJ1-2 | TRBV11-2 | ASSMTGRGYDGYT
NA | TRBJ2-3 | TRBV4-3 | ASSQESLTDTQY
NA | TRBJ1-4 | TRBV11-2 | ASSKQGHRRSVEKLF
NA | TRBJ1-3 | TRBV30 | AWSREPGNTIY
NA | TRBJ2-3 | TRBV7-6 | ASSLDYGGEDTQY
NA | TRBJ2-3 | TRBV9 | ASSVSGGWIADTQY
NA | TRBJ1-2 | TRBV6-1 | ASSTGGGIYYGYT
TRBD2 | TRBJ2-1 | TRBV7-9 | ASSVFFLAGGPNEQF
TRBD2 | TRBJ2-3 | TRBV19 | ASSSGGGTDTQY
NA | TRBJ1-5 | TRBV4-2 | AISQGIGTNQPQH
NA | TRBJ2-3 | TRBV29-1 | SVGTGLPNGDTQY
NA | TRBJ1-2 | TRBV19 | ASSINAWQGNYGYT
TRBD2 | TRBJ2-3 | TRBV28 | ASSFLAGTDTQY
TRBD1 | TRBJ2-7 | TRBV15 | ATRDGQAASYEQY
NA | TRBJ2-7 | TRBV5-1 | ASSPGQEGTYEQY
NA | TRBJ2-5 | TRBV20-1 | SAQGPAGETQY
NA | TRBJ2-3 | TRBV18 | ASSPRRYTDTQY
TRBD1 | TRBJ2-7 | TRBV18 | ASSPPGQGAHEQY
TRBD1 | TRBJ1-1 | TRBV20-1 | SAGRSGRGWTEAF
NA | TRBJ2-2 | TRBV3-1 | ASSQAGVGELF
TRBD1 | TRBJ2-1 | TRBV6-1 | ASSRGQGTSPYEQF
NA | TRBJ2-7 | TRBV7-8 | ASSLGAATYEQY
NA | TRBJ1-2 | TRBV12-3/TRBV12-4 | ASSFASYGYT
NA | TRBJ1-1 | TRBV4-1 | ASSQDAGRAF
NA | TRBJ1-2 | TRBV24-1 | ATSDFAGKYGYT
NA | TRBJ2-2 | TRBV28 | ASTISPPSGDLF
NA | TRBJ2-1 | TRBV19 | ASSIGGHEQF
NA | TRBJ1-4 | TRBV11-2 | ASSLGRVTNEKLF
NA | TRBJ1-6 | TRBV12-3/TRBV12-4 | ARTPSDCFYNSPLH
TRBD1 | TRBJ2-1 | TRBV6-2/TRBV6-3 | AISSPPGQGIDEQF